The rows below give T cell receptor beta chains drawn from one sample of a study of blood T cells in healthy people across ages. TCRdb reanalysed the 5' RACE reads using MiXCR and keeps one entry per CDR3 protein. Among 750,000 or so distinct CDR3 sequences listed, around a quarter were seen once. This same sample was also part of a study on T cells of mothers and their children.

The source material was blood. The source of these receptors is a boy between 10 and 17 years old in good health. The CDR3 runs from the conserved cysteine through the conserved F or W. The order of the fields is clone size, V gene, J gene, D gene, CDR3 protein, CDR3 DNA. A D gene is named only where the DNA matches it firmly. A row's size may be missing; if present it is once, few, many or a size class.

size: -
V: TRBV20-1
J: TRBJ2-2
D: -
CDR3: CSARAGIRSTGELFF
DNA: TGCAGTGCTAGAGCCGGGATTAGGAGCACCGGGGAGCTGTTTTTT

size: once
V: TRBV7-2
J: TRBJ1-1
D: -
CDR3: CASSLGNGRANTEAFF
DNA: TGTGCCAGCAGCTTAGGCAACGGGAGGGCGAACACTGAAGCTTTCTTT

size: -
V: TRBV29-1
J: TRBJ2-1
D: -
CDR3: CSVDPGSSYNEQFF
DNA: TGCAGCGTTGATCCCGGAAGCTCCTACAATGAGCAGTTCTTC

size: -
V: TRBV5-1
J: TRBJ2-3
D: -
CDR3: CASSLAFTDTRYF
DNA: TGCGCCAGCAGCTTGGCATTCACAGATACGCGGTATTTT

size: few
V: TRBV27
J: TRBJ1-5
D: -
CDR3: CASRDLGQNPPWNQPQHF
DNA: TGTGCCAGCAGAGATCTTGGACAGAATCCCCCTTGGAATCAGCCCCAGCATTTT

size: -
V: TRBV7-2
J: TRBJ2-1
D: TRBD2
CDR3: CASSLVTGGRAINKQFF
DNA: TGTGCCAGCAGCTTAGTAACAGGCGGGAGGGCCATTAATAAGCAGTTCTTC

size: few
V: TRBV20-1
J: TRBJ2-1
D: TRBD2
CDR3: CSAELAGGMNEQFF
DNA: TGCAGTGCTGAACTAGCGGGAGGGATGAATGAGCAGTTCTTC

size: few
V: TRBV20-1
J: TRBJ2-5
D: -
CDR3: CSARALGQVETQYF
DNA: TGCAGTGCTAGAGCGCTTGGGCAAGTGGAGACCCAGTACTTC

size: -
V: TRBV7-3
J: TRBJ2-2
D: -
CDR3: CASSSRVTGELFF
DNA: TGTGCCAGCAGCTCGCGGGTTACCGGGGAGCTGTTTTTT

size: -
V: TRBV7-9
J: TRBJ1-1
D: -
CDR3: CASTSFRGIRVNTEAFF
DNA: TGTGCCAGCACCTCATTTCGCGGAATCAGGGTGAACACTGAAGCTTTCTTT

size: few
V: TRBV4-1
J: TRBJ2-3
D: -
CDR3: CASSPWLSTDTQYF
DNA: TGCGCCAGCAGTCCCTGGCTGAGCACAGATACGCAGTATTTT

size: -
V: TRBV5-1
J: TRBJ2-5
D: TRBD2
CDR3: CASSPGLAGFETQYF
DNA: TGCGCCAGCAGCCCGGGACTAGCGGGGTTCGAGACCCAGTACTTC

size: -
V: TRBV27
J: TRBJ2-5
D: -
CDR3: CASSLGPTGRETQYF
DNA: TGTGCCAGCAGTCTCGGCCCAACGGGGCGGGAGACCCAGTACTTC

size: -
V: TRBV29-1
J: TRBJ2-7
D: -
CDR3: CSVAGDRGYEQYF
DNA: TGCAGCGTTGCGGGGGACCGGGGCTACGAGCAGTACTTC

size: few
V: TRBV6-1
J: TRBJ1-2
D: -
CDR3: CATGGDRYGYTF
DNA: TGTGCCACTGGGGGTGACCGCTATGGCTACACCTTC

size: -
V: TRBV9
J: TRBJ2-5
D: -
CDR3: CASSAGLQQETQYF
DNA: TGTGCCAGCAGCGCGGGACTGCAACAAGAGACCCAGTACTTC

size: many
V: TRBV3-1
J: TRBJ2-1
D: TRBD2
CDR3: CASSVRLAVYNEQFF
DNA: TGTGCCAGCAGCGTACGACTAGCGGTTTACAATGAGCAGTTCTTC

size: -
V: TRBV29-1
J: TRBJ2-5
D: -
CDR3: CSVPDSFF
DNA: TGCAGCGTTCCGGACTCATTCTTC

size: few
V: TRBV2
J: TRBJ1-1
D: -
CDR3: CASSGVEGVLTEAFF
DNA: TGTGCCAGCAGTGGAGTGGAAGGGGTTCTCACTGAAGCTTTCTTT

size: -
V: TRBV20-1
J: TRBJ2-1
D: TRBD2
CDR3: CSAHSREKPYNEQFF
DNA: TGCAGTGCTCATTCGCGGGAGAAACCCTACAATGAGCAGTTCTTC

size: -
V: TRBV7-2
J: TRBJ1-4
D: -
CDR3: CASSPEGDNRDNEKLFF
DNA: TGTGCCAGCAGCCCGGAGGGGGACAATCGGGATAATGAAAAACTGTTTTTT

size: few
V: TRBV28
J: TRBJ2-5
D: -
CDR3: CASSLHRGESQETQYF
DNA: TGTGCCAGCAGTTTACATCGGGGTGAAAGCCAAGAGACCCAGTACTTC

size: -
V: TRBV12-3/TRBV12-4
J: TRBJ2-1
D: -
CDR3: CASSPRSAGHPNEQFF
DNA: TGTGCCAGCAGTCCTAGATCCGCAGGACACCCCAATGAGCAGTTCTTC

size: -
V: TRBV2
J: TRBJ2-5
D: TRBD2
CDR3: CASSDQRGVQETQYF
DNA: TGTGCCAGCAGTGACCAGCGGGGGGTTCAAGAGACCCAGTACTTC

size: few
V: TRBV6-1
J: TRBJ2-5
D: TRBD1
CDR3: CASSRDRFRETQYF
DNA: TGTGCCAGCAGTCGGGACAGATTTCGAGAGACCCAGTACTTC

size: -
V: TRBV29-1
J: TRBJ2-5
D: TRBD2
CDR3: CSALTSGGPQYF
DNA: TGCAGCGCATTGACTAGCGGGGGTCCCCAGTACTTC

size: -
V: TRBV20-1
J: TRBJ1-1
D: TRBD1
CDR3: CSARTEQGDTEAFF
DNA: TGCAGTGCTAGGACTGAACAGGGGGACACTGAAGCTTTCTTT

size: -
V: TRBV28
J: TRBJ2-1
D: -
CDR3: CASSSFRDEQFF
DNA: TGTGCCAGCAGTTCCTTTAGGGATGAGCAGTTCTTC

size: -
V: TRBV7-2
J: TRBJ2-7
D: -
CDR3: CASSLTQVLGEQYF
DNA: TGTGCCAGCAGCTTAACCCAGGTGCTTGGCGAGCAGTACTTC

size: few
V: TRBV6-1
J: TRBJ2-3
D: -
CDR3: CASSERADGDTQYF
DNA: TGTGCCAGCAGTGAAAGGGCCGACGGAGATACGCAGTATTTT

size: few
V: TRBV7-9
J: TRBJ2-5
D: TRBD1
CDR3: CASTLTVDRGETQYF
DNA: TGTGCCAGCACCCTAACTGTGGACAGGGGCGAGACCCAGTACTTC

size: -
V: TRBV20-1
J: TRBJ2-5
D: -
CDR3: CSASRSRFQETQYF
DNA: TGCAGTGCTAGTCGGTCGCGGTTCCAAGAGACCCAGTACTTC

size: many
V: TRBV11-2
J: TRBJ1-1
D: TRBD1
CDR3: CASSPWTGLATEAFF
DNA: TGTGCCAGCAGCCCCTGGACAGGGTTGGCCACTGAAGCTTTCTTT

size: -
V: TRBV29-1
J: TRBJ2-1
D: -
CDR3: CSGVILSYNEQFF
DNA: TGCAGCGGTGTCATCCTATCCTACAATGAGCAGTTCTTC

size: few
V: TRBV24-1
J: TRBJ2-3
D: -
CDR3: CATSDLLADSTDTQYF
DNA: TGTGCCACCAGTGATTTGTTGGCAGATAGCACAGATACGCAGTATTTT

size: few
V: TRBV20-1
J: TRBJ2-7
D: TRBD2
CDR3: CSARGTSGRPYEQYF
DNA: TGCAGTGCTCGGGGGACTAGCGGGAGACCCTACGAGCAGTACTTC

size: few
V: TRBV29-1
J: TRBJ2-3
D: TRBD2
CDR3: CSVGGLAGADTQYF
DNA: TGCAGCGTTGGGGGACTAGCGGGAGCAGATACGCAGTATTTT

size: -
V: TRBV5-1
J: TRBJ2-1
D: TRBD2
CDR3: CASSLESGGRGNEQFF
DNA: TGCGCCAGCAGCTTGGAATCTGGCGGGAGGGGCAATGAGCAGTTCTTC

size: few
V: TRBV20-1
J: TRBJ2-7
D: TRBD1
CDR3: CSARPQGSYEQYF
DNA: TGCAGTGCTAGACCACAGGGGTCCTACGAGCAGTACTTC

size: -
V: TRBV6-1
J: TRBJ2-1
D: TRBD2
CDR3: CASSEQGCGGNEQFF
DNA: TGTGCCAGCAGTGAACAAGGTTGCGGGGGGAATGAGCAGTTCTTC

size: few
V: TRBV20-1
J: TRBJ2-1
D: TRBD2
CDR3: CSAVRTSGGKYNEQFF
DNA: TGCAGTGCTGTGAGGACTAGCGGGGGAAAATACAATGAGCAGTTCTTC

size: -
V: TRBV20-1
J: TRBJ1-1
D: -
CDR3: CRAGGNTEAFF
DNA: TGCAGAGCCGGGGGGAACACTGAAGCTTTCTTT

size: few
V: TRBV12-3/TRBV12-4
J: TRBJ2-7
D: -
CDR3: CASSLGAASSYEQYF
DNA: TGTGCCAGCAGTTTAGGTGCCGCCAGCTCCTACGAGCAGTACTTC

size: -
V: TRBV29-1
J: TRBJ2-7
D: -
CDR3: CSALGRGTTYEQYF
DNA: TGCAGCGCCTTGGGGAGGGGGACCACCTACGAGCAGTACTTC

size: -
V: TRBV4-3
J: TRBJ1-1
D: -
CDR3: CASSQVQATYLNAEAFF
DNA: TGCGCCAGCAGCCAAGTCCAAGCTACCTATCTGAATGCTGAAGCTTTCTTT

size: few
V: TRBV11-2
J: TRBJ2-7
D: TRBD1
CDR3: CASSLGGQLYEQYF
DNA: TGTGCCAGCAGCTTAGGGGGACAGCTCTACGAGCAGTACTTC

size: -
V: TRBV9
J: TRBJ2-7
D: TRBD2
CDR3: CASSSGSVYEQYF
DNA: TGTGCCAGCTCTAGCGGGAGTGTGTACGAGCAGTACTTC

size: -
V: TRBV6-1
J: TRBJ1-2
D: -
CDR3: CASSERAGVDGYTF
DNA: TGTGCCAGCAGTGAAAGGGCAGGGGTCGATGGCTACACCTTC